This T cell receptor beta chain emerged from a study of blood T cell repertoires in COVID-19. Donors were grouped by their self-reported clinical history. What the recovered Cohort 3 donors had was two negative PCRs, clearance, or symptom resolution. Trimming shortened V by 1 base and J by 7 bases, and 7 bases separated the two germline ends. In germline, CDR1 is LNHDA, CDR2 SQIVND (reference sequence). This CDR3 spans 12 amino acids. Per the original data handling: Scientists estimated how many nucleated cells there were by amplifying reference gene primers. Measured with immunoSEQ multiplex PCR; TCRdb has only the in-frame clones, and not every one. The DNA gave D and trimming, while V, J and clone size come from that table. The sample yields over 300,000 clones, nearly 90% seen once.

This chain joins TRBV19 and TRBJ2-5; D is unresolved. The sequencing sample was made of PBMCs or T cells enriched from blood (not recorded which). The TCR originated in a woman in her twenties or thirties who had recovered from COVID-19. In nucleotides, the CDR3 is TGTGCCAGTAGTATAGCCTCGGGGACCCAGTACTTC. Translating gives CASSIASGTQYF. Supplemented by reference TRBV19 and TRBJ2-5, the full variable domain reads DGGITQSPKYLFRKEGQNVTLSCEQNLNHDAMYWYRQDPGQGLRLIYYSQIVNDFQKGDIAEGYSVSREKKESFPLTVTSAQKNPTAFYLCASSIASGTQYFGPGTRLLVL.